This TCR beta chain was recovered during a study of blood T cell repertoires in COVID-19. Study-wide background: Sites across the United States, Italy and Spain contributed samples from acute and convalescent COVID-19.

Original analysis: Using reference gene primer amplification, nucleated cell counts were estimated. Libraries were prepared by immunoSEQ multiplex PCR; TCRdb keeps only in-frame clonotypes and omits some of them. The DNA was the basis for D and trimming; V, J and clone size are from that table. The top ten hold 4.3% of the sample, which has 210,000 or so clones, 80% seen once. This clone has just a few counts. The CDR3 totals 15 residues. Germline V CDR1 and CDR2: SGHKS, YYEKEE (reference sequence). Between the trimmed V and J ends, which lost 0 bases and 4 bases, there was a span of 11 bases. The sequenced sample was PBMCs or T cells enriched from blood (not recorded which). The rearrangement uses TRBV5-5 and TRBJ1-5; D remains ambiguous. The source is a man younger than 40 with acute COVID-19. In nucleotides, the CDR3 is TGTGCCAGCAGCTTGGTAGCGGCAGATAATCAGCCCCAGCATTTT. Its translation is CASSLVAADNQPQHF. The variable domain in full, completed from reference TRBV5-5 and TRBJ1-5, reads DAGVTQSPTHLIKTRGQQVTLRCSPISGHKSVSWYQQVLGQGPQFIFQYYEKEERGRGNFPDRFSARQFPNYSSELNVNALLLGDSALYLCASSLVAADNQPQHFGDGTRLSIL.